This record covers a single T cell receptor beta chain. The sample is drawn from a study of T-cell reconstitution after alpha-beta-depleted transplantation in children. For TCRbeta, the library was prepared with unique molecular identifiers. MiXCR, applied by TCRdb to the PCR reads, yields one record per CDR3 protein. The sample holds about half a million distinct CDR3 sequences; around 12% are singletons and the top ten take about 6%. Trimming removed 0 bases from V and 7 bases from J, with 11 bases in between. The CDR3 loop spans 13 amino acids. CDR1 is SGHRS, CDR2 YFSETQ, per germline. The specimen comprised PBMCs from the stem cell graft donor, sampled from the stem cell graft. This TCR was sampled from a human donor who donated a stem cell graft to a child with combined immunodeficiency. V usage is TRBV5-1 and J usage is TRBJ2-7; the D is unclear. The DNA for the CDR3 is TGCGCCAGCAGCTTGGACGGGTGGAAGGAGCAGTACTTC. Its translation: CASSLDGWKEQYF.